One sample yielded the 4 T cell receptor beta chains listed below, sequenced in a study of lymphopenia after photon versus proton radiotherapy. Only in-frame clones appear in the TCRdb table, and some are missing; sequencing was by immunoSEQ multiplex PCR. The data show 45,000 to 65,000 clones, 65% to 85% seen once. The sequences come from peripheral blood, collected from a patient treated with photon-based radiotherapy. All receptors come from a man over 45 with gastric cancer.

This chain uses TRBV7-2 with TRBJ2-7; perhaps TRBD1 as D (5 bases). The V end lost 5 bases, the J end lost 3 bases, and 11 bases lay between the germline ends. CDR3 length: 13 residues. Germline V gives CDR1 SGHTA, CDR2 FQGNSA. The CDR3 loop is CASSPRTGYEQYF. The CDR3 nucleotides are TGTGCCAGCAGCCCAAGAACAGGCTACGAGCAGTACTTC.

In this sample, this clone turned up a few times. The chain employs TRBV4-1 and TRBJ2-5, with a tentative D call TRBD1 (5 bases). CDR1 and CDR2 (germline): MGHRA, YSYEKL. CDR3 length: 15 residues. V lost 3 bases to trimming and J lost 7 bases, with 18 bases between them. CDR3 amino acids: CASSQEPTQGSTQYF. The CDR3 nucleotides are TGCGCCAGCAGCCAGGAACCGACCCAGGGTTCGACCCAGTACTTC.

The chain couples TRBV18 to TRBJ2-5; TRBD2 aligns across 7 bases. The length of the CDR3 is 16 residues. Germline loops: CDR1 KGHSH, CDR2 LQKENI. V lost 3 bases, J lost 2 bases, and 9 bases stayed unmatched. The CDR3 DNA reads TGTGCCAGCTCACCGCGGGAGACGGTACTTCAAGAGACCCAGTACTTC. It yields the protein CASSPRETVLQETQYF. The full variable domain, with the rest looked up from reference TRBV18 and TRBJ2-5, is NAGVMQNPRHLVRRRGQEARLRCSPMKGHSHVYWYRQLPEEGLKFMVYLQKENIIDESGMPKERFSAEFPKEGPSILRIQQVVRGDSAAYFCASSPRETVLQETQYFGPGTRLLVL.

The CDR3 region is CASSLEEGLAGNDYEQYF. Written as DNA, the CDR3 is TGTGCCAGCAGCTTAGAAGAGGGCCTAGCGGGCAATGACTACGAGCAGTACTTC. This chain uses TRBV7-2 with TRBJ2-7; 8 bases match TRBD2. Germline V gene sequence: CDR1 SGHTA, CDR2 FQGNSA. V gave up 1 base and J gave up 3 bases; unmatched junction bases: 14. The length of the CDR3 is 18 residues.